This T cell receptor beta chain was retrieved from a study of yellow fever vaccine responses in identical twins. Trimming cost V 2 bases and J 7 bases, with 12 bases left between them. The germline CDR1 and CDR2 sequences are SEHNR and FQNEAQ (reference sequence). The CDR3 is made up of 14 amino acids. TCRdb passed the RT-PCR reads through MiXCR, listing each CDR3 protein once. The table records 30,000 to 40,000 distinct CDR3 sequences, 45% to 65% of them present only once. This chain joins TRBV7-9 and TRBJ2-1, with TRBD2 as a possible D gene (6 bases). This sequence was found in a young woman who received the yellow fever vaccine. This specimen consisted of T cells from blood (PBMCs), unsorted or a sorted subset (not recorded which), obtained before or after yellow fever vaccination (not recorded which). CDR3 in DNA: TGTGCCAGCAGCTTATTTGGCGGGGAGAATGAGCAGTTCTTC. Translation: CASSLFGGENEQFF.